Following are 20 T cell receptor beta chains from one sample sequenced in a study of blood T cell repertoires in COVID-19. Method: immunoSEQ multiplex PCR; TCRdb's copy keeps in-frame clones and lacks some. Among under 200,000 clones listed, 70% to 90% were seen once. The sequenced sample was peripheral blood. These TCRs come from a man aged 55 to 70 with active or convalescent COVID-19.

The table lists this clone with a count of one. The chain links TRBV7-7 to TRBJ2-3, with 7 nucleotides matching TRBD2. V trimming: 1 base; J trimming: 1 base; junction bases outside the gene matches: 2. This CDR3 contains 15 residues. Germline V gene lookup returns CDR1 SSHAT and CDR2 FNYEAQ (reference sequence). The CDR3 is CASSLGAGGTDTQYF. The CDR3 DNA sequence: TGTGCCAGCAGCTTAGGGGCGGGGGGCACAGATACGCAGTATTTT.

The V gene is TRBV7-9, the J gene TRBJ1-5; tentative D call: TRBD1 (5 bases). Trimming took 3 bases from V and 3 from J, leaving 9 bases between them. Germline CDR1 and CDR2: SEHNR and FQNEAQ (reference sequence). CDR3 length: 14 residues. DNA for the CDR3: TGTGCCAGCAGCTTTCAGGGAAACAATCAGCCCCAGCATTTT. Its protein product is CASSFQGNNQPQHF.

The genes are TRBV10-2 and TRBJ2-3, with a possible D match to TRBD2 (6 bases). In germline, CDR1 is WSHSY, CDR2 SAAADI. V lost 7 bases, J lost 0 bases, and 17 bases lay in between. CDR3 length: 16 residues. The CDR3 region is CASMAYSGWSTDTQYF. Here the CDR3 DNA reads TGCGCCAGCATGGCTTACAGCGGGTGGAGCACAGATACGCAGTATTTT.

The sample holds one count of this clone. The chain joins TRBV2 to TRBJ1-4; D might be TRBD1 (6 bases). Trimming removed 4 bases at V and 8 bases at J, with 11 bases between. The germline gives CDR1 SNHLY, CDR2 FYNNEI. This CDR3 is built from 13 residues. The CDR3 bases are TGTGCCAGCAGTGGTAGGCAGGGGGAAAAACTGTTTTTT. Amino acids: CASSGRQGEKLFF.

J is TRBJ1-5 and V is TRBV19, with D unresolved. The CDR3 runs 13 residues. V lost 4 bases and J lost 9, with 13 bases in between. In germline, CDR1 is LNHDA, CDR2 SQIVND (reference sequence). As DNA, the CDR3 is TGTGCCAGTAGTACGGCCTACCGGGGGCCCCAGCATTTT. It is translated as CASSTAYRGPQHF.

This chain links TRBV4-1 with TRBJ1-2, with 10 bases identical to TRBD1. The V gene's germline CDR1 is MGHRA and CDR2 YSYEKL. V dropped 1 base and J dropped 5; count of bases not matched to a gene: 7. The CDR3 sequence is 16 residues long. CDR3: CASSQVPTGGRYGYTF. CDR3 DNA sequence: TGCGCCAGCAGCCAAGTCCCGACAGGGGGCAGGTATGGCTACACCTTC.

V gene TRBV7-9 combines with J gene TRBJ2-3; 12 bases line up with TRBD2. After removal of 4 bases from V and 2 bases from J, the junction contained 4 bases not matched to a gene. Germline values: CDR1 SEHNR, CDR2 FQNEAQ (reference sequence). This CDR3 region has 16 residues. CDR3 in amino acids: CASSSGLAGPTDTQYF. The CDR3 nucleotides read TGTGCCAGCAGCTCCGGACTAGCGGGGCCCACAGATACGCAGTATTTT.

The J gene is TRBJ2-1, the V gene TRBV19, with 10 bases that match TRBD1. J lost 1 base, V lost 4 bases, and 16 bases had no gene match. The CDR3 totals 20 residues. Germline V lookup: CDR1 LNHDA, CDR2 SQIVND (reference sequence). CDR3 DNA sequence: TGTGCCAGTAGTACGCGACAGGGGGCCGGATATCAGGGTTCCTACAATGAGCAGTTCTTC. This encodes CASSTRQGAGYQGSYNEQFF.

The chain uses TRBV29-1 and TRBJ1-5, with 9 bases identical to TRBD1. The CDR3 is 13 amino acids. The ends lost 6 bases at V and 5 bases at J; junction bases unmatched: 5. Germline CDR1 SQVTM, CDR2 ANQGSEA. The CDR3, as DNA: TGCAGCGTCGGACAGGGGACGGATCAGCCCCAGCATTTT. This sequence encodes CSVGQGTDQPQHF.

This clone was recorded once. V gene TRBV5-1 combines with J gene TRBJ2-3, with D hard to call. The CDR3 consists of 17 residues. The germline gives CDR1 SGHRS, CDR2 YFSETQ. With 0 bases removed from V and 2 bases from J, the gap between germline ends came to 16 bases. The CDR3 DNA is TGCGCCAGCAGCTTGGGCCCCCAGGTGATGGACACAGATACGCAGTATTTT. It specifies CASSLGPQVMDTDTQYF. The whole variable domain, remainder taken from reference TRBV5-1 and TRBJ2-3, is KAGVTQTPRYLIKTRGQQVTLSCSPISGHRSVSWYQQTPGQGLQFLFEYFSETQRNKGNFPGRFSGRQFSNSRSEMNVSTLELGDSALYLCASSLGPQVMDTDTQYFGPGTRLTVL.

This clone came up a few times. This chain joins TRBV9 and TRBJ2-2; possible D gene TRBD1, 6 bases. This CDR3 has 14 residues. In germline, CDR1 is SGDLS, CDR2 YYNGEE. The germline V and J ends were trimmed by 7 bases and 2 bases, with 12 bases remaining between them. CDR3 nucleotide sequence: TGTGCCAGCGAGGGGACAACCAACACCGGGGAGCTGTTTTTT. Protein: CASEGTTNTGELFF.

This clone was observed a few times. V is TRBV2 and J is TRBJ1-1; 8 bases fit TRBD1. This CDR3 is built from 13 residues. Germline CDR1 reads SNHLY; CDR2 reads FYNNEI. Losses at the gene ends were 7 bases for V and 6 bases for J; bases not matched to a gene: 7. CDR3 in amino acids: CASKWKQGAEAFF. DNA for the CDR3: TGTGCCAGCAAATGGAAACAGGGGGCTGAAGCTTTCTTT.

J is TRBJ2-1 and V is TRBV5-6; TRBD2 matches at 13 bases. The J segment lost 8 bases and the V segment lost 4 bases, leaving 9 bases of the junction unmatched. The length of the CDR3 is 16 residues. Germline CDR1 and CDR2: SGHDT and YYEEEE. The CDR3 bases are TGTGCCAGCAGCCTCCCCACTAGCGGGGGGGCTGATGAGCAGTTCTTC. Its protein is CASSLPTSGGADEQFF.

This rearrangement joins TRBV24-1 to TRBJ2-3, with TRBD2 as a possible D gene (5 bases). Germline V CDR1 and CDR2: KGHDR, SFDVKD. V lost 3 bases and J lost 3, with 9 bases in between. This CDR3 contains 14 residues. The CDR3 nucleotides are TGTGCCACCAGTGATCCTACTAGAACAGATACGCAGTATTTT. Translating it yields CATSDPTRTDTQYF.

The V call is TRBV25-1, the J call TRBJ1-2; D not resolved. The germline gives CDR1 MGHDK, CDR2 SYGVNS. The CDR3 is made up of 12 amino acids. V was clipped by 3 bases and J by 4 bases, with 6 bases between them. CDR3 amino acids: CASSDTGYGYTF. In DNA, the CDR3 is TGTGCCAGCAGTGATACGGGCTATGGCTACACCTTC.

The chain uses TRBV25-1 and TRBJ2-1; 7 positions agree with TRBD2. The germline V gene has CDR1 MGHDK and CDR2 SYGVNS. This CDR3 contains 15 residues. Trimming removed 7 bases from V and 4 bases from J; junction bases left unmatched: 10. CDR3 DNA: TGTGCCAGCACCCAAAGGGAGGGTTCTTACAATGAGCAGTTCTTC. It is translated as CASTQREGSYNEQFF.

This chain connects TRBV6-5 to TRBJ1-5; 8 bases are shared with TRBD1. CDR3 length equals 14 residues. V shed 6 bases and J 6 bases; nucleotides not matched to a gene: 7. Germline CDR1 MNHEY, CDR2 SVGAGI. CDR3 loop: CASSLDRAAQPQHF. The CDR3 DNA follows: TGTGCCAGCAGCCTGGACAGGGCGGCTCAGCCCCAGCATTTT.

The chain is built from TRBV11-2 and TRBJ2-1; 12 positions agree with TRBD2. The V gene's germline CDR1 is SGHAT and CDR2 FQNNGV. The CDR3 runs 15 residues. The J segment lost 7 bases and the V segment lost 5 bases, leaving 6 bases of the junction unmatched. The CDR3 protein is CASSPRTSGVNEQFF. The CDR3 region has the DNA TGTGCCAGCAGCCCCAGGACTAGCGGGGTAAATGAGCAGTTCTTC.

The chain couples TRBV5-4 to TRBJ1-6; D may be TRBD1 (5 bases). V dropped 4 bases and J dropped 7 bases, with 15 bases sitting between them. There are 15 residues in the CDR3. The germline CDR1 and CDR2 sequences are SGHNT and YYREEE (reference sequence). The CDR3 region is CASSTYRGANSPLHF. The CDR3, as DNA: TGTGCCAGCAGCACCTACCGCGGGGCCAATTCACCCCTCCACTTT.

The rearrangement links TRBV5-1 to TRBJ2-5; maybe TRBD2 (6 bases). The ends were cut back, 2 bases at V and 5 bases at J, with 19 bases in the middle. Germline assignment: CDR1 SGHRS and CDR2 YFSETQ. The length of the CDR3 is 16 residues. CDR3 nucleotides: TGCGCCAGCAGCTTACTGGGGCGGGGAGGAGTCGAGACCCAGTACTTC. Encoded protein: CASSLLGRGGVETQYF.